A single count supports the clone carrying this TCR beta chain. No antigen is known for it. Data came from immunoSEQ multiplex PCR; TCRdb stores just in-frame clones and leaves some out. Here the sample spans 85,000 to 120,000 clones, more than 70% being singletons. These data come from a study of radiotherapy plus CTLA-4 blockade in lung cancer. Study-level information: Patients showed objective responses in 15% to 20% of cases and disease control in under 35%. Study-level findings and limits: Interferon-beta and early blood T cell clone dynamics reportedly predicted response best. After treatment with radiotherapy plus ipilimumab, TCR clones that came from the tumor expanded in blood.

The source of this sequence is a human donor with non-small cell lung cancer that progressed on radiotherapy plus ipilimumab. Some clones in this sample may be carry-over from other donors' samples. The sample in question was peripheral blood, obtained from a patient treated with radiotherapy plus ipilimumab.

The CDR3 is CASSNGGENTEAFF. The CDR3 DNA reads as TGTGCCAGCAGCAACGGGGGGGAGAACACTGAAGCTTTCTTT. The V call is TRBV21-1, the J call TRBJ1-1. TRBV21-1 is reported as a pseudogene. This CDR3 contains 14 residues.